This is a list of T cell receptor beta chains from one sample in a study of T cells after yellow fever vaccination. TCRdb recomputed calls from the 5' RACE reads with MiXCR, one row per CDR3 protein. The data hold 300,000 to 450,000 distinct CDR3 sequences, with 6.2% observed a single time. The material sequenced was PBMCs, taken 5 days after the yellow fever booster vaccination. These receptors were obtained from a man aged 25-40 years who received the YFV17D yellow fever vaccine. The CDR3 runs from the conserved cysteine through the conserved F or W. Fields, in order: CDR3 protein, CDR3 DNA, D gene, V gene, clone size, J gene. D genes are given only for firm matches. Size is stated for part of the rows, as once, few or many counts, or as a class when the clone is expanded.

CDR3: CASSYRGQVTDTQYF
DNA: TGTGCCAGCAGTTACCGGGGACAGGTCACAGATACGCAGTATTTT
D: TRBD1
V: TRBV6-5
size: .
J: TRBJ2-3

CDR3: CASSRTEETQYF
DNA: TGTGCCAGTAGTCGGACAGAAGAGACCCAGTACTTC
D: .
V: TRBV19
size: few
J: TRBJ2-5

CDR3: CSARTASGSDEQYF
DNA: TGCAGTGCTAGAACGGCTAGCGGGAGTGACGAGCAGTACTTC
D: TRBD2
V: TRBV20-1
size: many
J: TRBJ2-7

CDR3: CASSQESSGRSEQFF
DNA: TGTGCCAGCAGCCAAGAATCTAGCGGGAGAAGTGAGCAGTTCTTC
D: TRBD2
V: TRBV14
size: few
J: TRBJ2-1

CDR3: CASSGQDYEQYF
DNA: TGTGCCAGCAGTGGACAGGATTACGAGCAGTACTTC
D: TRBD1
V: TRBV27
size: many
J: TRBJ2-7

CDR3: CSVEAGTGNTEAFF
DNA: TGCAGCGTTGAAGCCGGGACAGGCAACACTGAAGCTTTCTTT
D: TRBD1
V: TRBV29-1
size: .
J: TRBJ1-1

CDR3: CASSPRGAMRIEQFF
DNA: TGTGCCAGCAGCCCCAGGGGCGCGATGCGGATTGAGCAGTTCTTC
D: .
V: TRBV6-2/TRBV6-3
size: few
J: TRBJ2-1

CDR3: CASSKGQGSYEQYF
DNA: TGTGCCAGCAGCAAAGGACAGGGCTCCTACGAGCAGTACTTC
D: TRBD1
V: TRBV9
size: few
J: TRBJ2-7

CDR3: CASSLAGAEDGIDEQFF
DNA: TGCGCCAGCAGCTTGGCCGGAGCGGAGGACGGGATTGATGAGCAGTTCTTC
D: .
V: TRBV5-1
size: .
J: TRBJ2-1

CDR3: CASIVSDTQYF
DNA: TGTGCCAGCATCGTTTCCGATACGCAGTATTTT
D: .
V: TRBV5-5
size: few
J: TRBJ2-3

CDR3: CASSQAWTRSGNTIYF
DNA: TGCGCCAGCAGCCAGGCTTGGACCCGCTCTGGAAACACCATATATTTT
D: .
V: TRBV4-3
size: .
J: TRBJ1-3

CDR3: CASSQENERFF
DNA: TGCGCCAGCAGCCAAGAAAATGAGCGGTTCTTC
D: .
V: TRBV4-1
size: .
J: TRBJ2-1

CDR3: CASSQDSRGTEAFF
DNA: TGCGCCAGCAGCCAAGATTCCAGGGGCACTGAAGCTTTCTTT
D: .
V: TRBV4-3
size: few
J: TRBJ1-1

CDR3: CASSQALIAQETQYF
DNA: TGTGCCAGCAGCCAAGCTTTGATAGCTCAAGAGACCCAGTACTTC
D: .
V: TRBV3-1
size: many
J: TRBJ2-5

CDR3: CASTAPDRVTGELFF
DNA: TGTGCCAGCACCGCCCCGGACAGGGTGACCGGGGAGCTGTTTTTT
D: TRBD1
V: TRBV7-2
size: few
J: TRBJ2-2

CDR3: CASSVSGRALDEQFF
DNA: TGTGCCAGCAGCGTTAGCGGGAGGGCCTTGGATGAGCAGTTCTTC
D: TRBD2
V: TRBV11-2
size: many
J: TRBJ2-1

CDR3: CASSPLWGLSYEQYF
DNA: TGTGCCAGCTCACCACTCTGGGGTCTATCCTACGAGCAGTACTTC
D: .
V: TRBV18
size: many
J: TRBJ2-7

CDR3: CASSPNPPSSGVAKNIQYF
DNA: TGCGCCAGCAGCCCCAACCCCCCCTCTAGCGGGGTAGCCAAAAACATTCAGTACTTC
D: TRBD2
V: TRBV4-3
size: .
J: TRBJ2-4

CDR3: CASSDRGGTSYNEQFF
DNA: TGCGCCAGCAGTGACAGGGGGGGGACTAGCTACAATGAGCAGTTCTTC
D: .
V: TRBV10-2
size: .
J: TRBJ2-1

CDR3: CSAAQGAKNIQYF
DNA: TGCAGTGCCGCTCAAGGGGCCAAAAACATTCAGTACTTC
D: .
V: TRBV20-1
size: .
J: TRBJ2-4

CDR3: CASSQRLAGPRRNEQFF
DNA: TGTGCCAGCAGCCAACGACTAGCGGGACCCCGGAGGAATGAGCAGTTCTTC
D: TRBD2
V: TRBV3-1
size: many
J: TRBJ2-1

CDR3: CASSEWGDAKYQETQYF
DNA: TGCGCCAGCAGTGAGTGGGGGGACGCCAAGTACCAAGAGACCCAGTACTTC
D: .
V: TRBV10-1
size: few
J: TRBJ2-5

CDR3: CSAGAGGNPYEQYF
DNA: TGCAGTGCCGGGGCCGGCGGAAACCCCTACGAGCAGTACTTC
D: .
V: TRBV20-1
size: few
J: TRBJ2-7

CDR3: CSASRGTQYF
DNA: TGCAGTGCGTCGCGGGGGACCCAGTACTTC
D: .
V: TRBV20-1
size: few
J: TRBJ2-5

CDR3: CSVSMNTGSVATNYGYTF
DNA: TGCAGTGTAAGCATGAATACAGGATCCGTTGCAACTAACTATGGCTACACCTTC
D: .
V: TRBV20-1
size: .
J: TRBJ1-2

CDR3: CSVGQGKYEQYF
DNA: TGCAGTGTGGGGCAGGGGAAATACGAGCAGTACTTC
D: .
V: TRBV20-1
size: many
J: TRBJ2-7

CDR3: CASSLVFRGGSNTEAFF
DNA: TGCGCCAGCAGCTTGGTCTTTCGGGGGGGGTCGAACACTGAAGCTTTCTTT
D: .
V: TRBV5-1
size: few
J: TRBJ1-1

CDR3: CASSQTQGWNTGELFF
DNA: TGTGCCAGCAGCCAAACACAGGGATGGAACACCGGGGAGCTGTTTTTT
D: .
V: TRBV3-1
size: many
J: TRBJ2-2

CDR3: CAWNPGQGRYEQYF
DNA: TGTGCCTGGAACCCGGGACAGGGGAGATACGAGCAGTACTTC
D: TRBD1
V: TRBV30
size: .
J: TRBJ2-7

CDR3: CASSLGEGGADAVF
DNA: TGCGCCAGCAGCTTGGGAGAAGGTGGAGCAGACGCCGTTTTT
D: .
V: TRBV5-1
size: .
J: TRBJ1-1

CDR3: CASSAVSGQGNTGELFF
DNA: TGTGCCAGCAGCGCCGTTAGTGGACAGGGAAACACCGGGGAGCTGTTTTTT
D: TRBD1
V: TRBV9
size: few
J: TRBJ2-2

CDR3: CASSYYQRASEQYF
DNA: TGTGCCAGCAGTTACTATCAGCGCGCCAGCGAGCAGTACTTC
D: .
V: TRBV6-5
size: .
J: TRBJ2-7

CDR3: CASRASKLGTYEQYF
DNA: TGTGCCAGCCGTGCGTCAAAACTAGGGACCTACGAGCAGTACTTC
D: .
V: TRBV27
size: many
J: TRBJ2-7

CDR3: CSATRSLDVLTF
DNA: TGCAGTGCAACCCGGAGCTTGGACGTCCTGACTTTC
D: .
V: TRBV20-1
size: many
J: TRBJ2-6

CDR3: CSAKLAGINEQFF
DNA: TGCAGTGCCAAACTAGCGGGGATCAATGAGCAGTTCTTC
D: TRBD2
V: TRBV20-1
size: many
J: TRBJ2-1

CDR3: CASSLDSGGSTEAFF
DNA: TGTGCCAGCAGCTTAGATTCGGGGGGGAGTACTGAAGCTTTCTTT
D: .
V: TRBV7-6
size: .
J: TRBJ1-1

CDR3: CSVEWSETDTQYF
DNA: TGCAGCGTTGAATGGTCAGAAACAGATACGCAGTATTTT
D: .
V: TRBV29-1
size: .
J: TRBJ2-3

CDR3: CASSQTSGFSYNEQFF
DNA: TGTGCCAGCAGTCAGACTAGCGGTTTCTCCTACAATGAGCAGTTCTTC
D: TRBD2
V: TRBV27
size: many
J: TRBJ2-1

CDR3: CATSKAANNEQFF
DNA: TGTGCCACCAGTAAGGCAGCCAACAATGAGCAGTTCTTC
D: .
V: TRBV24-1
size: few
J: TRBJ2-1

CDR3: CSARDLPSGNNEQFF
DNA: TGCAGTGCTAGAGATCTCCCTAGCGGTAACAATGAGCAGTTCTTC
D: TRBD2
V: TRBV20-1
size: many
J: TRBJ2-1

CDR3: CASNDPGLAGANVLTF
DNA: TGTGCCAGTAACGACCCGGGACTAGCTGGGGCCAACGTCCTGACTTTC
D: TRBD2
V: TRBV19
size: .
J: TRBJ2-6

CDR3: CASSLIGRAETYEQYF
DNA: TGTGCCAGCAGTTTAATCGGGAGGGCAGAGACCTACGAGCAGTACTTC
D: TRBD2
V: TRBV12-3/TRBV12-4
size: few
J: TRBJ2-7